This T cell receptor (beta chain) is drawn from a study of blood T cell repertoires in COVID-19. Repertoires were generated with immunoSEQ multiplex PCR, while TCRdb's copy carries only in-frame clones and drops some. The sample has about 190,000 clones, about four fifths seen once. Germline trimming cut 4 bases from V and 9 bases from J; bases unmatched to any gene: 5. The CDR3 extends over 15 amino acids. Germline CDR1 reads SNHLY; CDR2 reads FYNNEI. The J gene is TRBJ2-1, the V gene TRBV2, with 14 nucleotides matching TRBD2. The sample was peripheral blood. This receptor was obtained from a woman aged 65 to 85 with active or convalescent COVID-19. CDR3 protein: CASSAGLAGEVEQFF. The CDR3 coding sequence is TGTGCCAGCAGTGCGGGACTAGCGGGAGAGGTTGAGCAGTTCTTC.